Given below is one TCR beta chain in context. Its antigen remains unknown. V lost 1 base to trimming and J lost 4 bases, with 8 bases between them. This CDR3 contains 13 residues. Germline CDR1 reads GTSNPN; CDR2 reads SVGIG (reference sequence). The entry originates in a study of T cell clones after liver transplantation. Looking at the study overall: Draws occurred before transplant, before withdrawal, and after complete or failed withdrawal. Study findings and constraints: Post-transplant time points were not standardized, so conclusions are preliminary.

Assay: immunoSEQ multiplex PCR; the TCRdb copy retains only in-frame clones and omits some. The data contain tens of thousands of clones, about 85% of them seen just once; the ten biggest clones take up 2.1%. The TCR originated in a human patient who received a liver transplant. Some T cells here may be from the graft donor. V gene TRBV30 combines with J gene TRBJ2-1; tentatively, D is TRBD2 (6 bases). The input for sequencing was CD4+ T cells from blood, taken 48 months after liver transplant. DNA for the CDR3: TGTGCCTGGAGTGCGGGGGAGTACAATGAGCAGTTCTTC. As protein: CAWSAGEYNEQFF. The whole variable domain, remainder taken from reference TRBV30 and TRBJ2-1, is SQTIHQWPATLVQPVGSPLSLECTVEGTSNPNLYWYRQAAGRGLQLLFYSVGIGQISSEVPQNLSASRPQDRQFILSSKKLLLSDSGFYLCAWSAGEYNEQFFGPGTRLTVL.